This T cell receptor beta chain was sequenced for a study of blood T cell repertoires in COVID-19. Study overall: Some COVID-19 samples were acute and others convalescent; all came from the United States, Italy and Spain. T cells, B-cell-depleted T cells, or PBMCs provided the cDNA or gDNA that served as material.

The protocol was immunoSEQ multiplex PCR, while the TCRdb copy is restricted to in-frame clones and leaves out a portion. The repertoire consists of 190,000 or so clones, with around nine tenths occurring once and the leading ten covering 2.7%. This CDR3 comprises 15 residues. V lost 3 bases and J lost 1, with 12 bases in between. Germline V gives CDR1 LNHNV, CDR2 YYDKDF (reference sequence). The receptor comes from a man aged 40-55 years with active or convalescent COVID-19. The sample comprised peripheral blood. The genes are TRBV15 and TRBJ1-1, with D unclear. The CDR3 DNA is TGTGCCACCAGCAGTGCGAAGGCGGCGAACACTGAAGCTTTCTTT. Translated, it gives CATSSAKAANTEAFF.